The present entry profiles one T cell receptor (beta chain) with its context. Its antigen is currently unknown. Primers for the PCR totalled 60 Vbeta and 13 Jbeta. TCRdb's table, derived via immunoSEQ multiplex PCR, lists solely in-frame clones and lacks some. The sample lists 150,000 to 200,000 clones, 79% seen once, with roughly 1.5% in the top ten. These data are taken from a study of cytomegalovirus exposure and HLA in healthy donors. General study findings and limits: Later analysis associated a missense DCLRE1C variant with TCR beta V- and J-gene trimming.

The CDR3 contains 18 residues. Germline assignment: CDR1 LGHNA and CDR2 YSLEER. The V and J ends lost 3 bases and 4 bases respectively, with 22 bases between them. Sequenced sample: PBMCs. The chain has TRBV4-3 and TRBJ2-1, with D possibly being TRBD2 (5 bases). The receptor's source is a girl under 18 in good health and CMV-seropositive. DNA of the CDR3: TGCGCCAGCAGCCAGAGCGCCTCGTCTAGCTGGGGTTACAATGAGCAGTTCTTC. Protein product: CASSQSASSSWGYNEQFF.